This T cell receptor beta chain was documented in a study of neurological immune-mediated disorders. There are many counts of this clonotype. Antigen specificity is unknown. Study findings and constraints: Levels of TCR clonal expansion peaked in HTLV-1-associated myelopathy and reached their lowest in multiple sclerosis, under those of healthy controls.

cDNA was made by 5'RACE with 10-nucleotide random UMIs. From 15-18 subjects, each sequencing run yielded over 160 million TCR-beta sequences. TCRdb re-called the 5' RACE reads through MiXCR, storing one row per CDR3 protein. The repertoire holds about 84,000 distinct CDR3 sequences, with 10% as singletons. CDR1 and CDR2 from the germline V gene are DFQATT and SNEGSKA (reference sequence). J gave up 7 bases and V 2 bases, and 9 bases lay outside the gene matches. The CDR3 runs to 17 residues. A blood bank in Maryland, USA, provided the volunteers who served as healthy controls. This chain uses TRBV20-1 with TRBJ2-2; the match to TRBD2 covers 14 bases. Sequenced input: PBMCs. The source of this sequence is a man aged 40-50 years in good health. The CDR3 loop is CSARRLAGGPYNGELFF. The DNA for the CDR3 is TGCAGTGCTAGACGACTAGCGGGGGGGCCGTATAACGGGGAGCTGTTTTTT.